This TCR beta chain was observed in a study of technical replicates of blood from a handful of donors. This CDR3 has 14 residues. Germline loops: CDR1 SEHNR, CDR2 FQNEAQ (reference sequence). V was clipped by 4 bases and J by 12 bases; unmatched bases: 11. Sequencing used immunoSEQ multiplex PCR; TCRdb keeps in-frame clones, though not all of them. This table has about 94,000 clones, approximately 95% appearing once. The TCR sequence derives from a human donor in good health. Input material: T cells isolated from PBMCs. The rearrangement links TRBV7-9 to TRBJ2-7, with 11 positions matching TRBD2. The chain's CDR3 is CASSSGLAGSNLYF. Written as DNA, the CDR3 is TGTGCCAGCAGCTCAGGACTAGCGGGTTCCAACTTGTACTTC.